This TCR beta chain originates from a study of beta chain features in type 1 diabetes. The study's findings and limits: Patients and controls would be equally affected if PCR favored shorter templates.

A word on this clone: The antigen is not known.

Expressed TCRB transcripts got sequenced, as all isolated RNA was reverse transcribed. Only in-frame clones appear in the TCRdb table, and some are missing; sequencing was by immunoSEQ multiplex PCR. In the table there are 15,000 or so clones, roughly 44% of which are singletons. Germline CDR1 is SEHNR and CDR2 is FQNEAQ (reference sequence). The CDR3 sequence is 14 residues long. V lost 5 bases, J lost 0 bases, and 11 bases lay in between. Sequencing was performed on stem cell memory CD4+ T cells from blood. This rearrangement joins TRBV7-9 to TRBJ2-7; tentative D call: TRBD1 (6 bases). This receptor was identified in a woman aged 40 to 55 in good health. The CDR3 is CASSPRGHSYEQYF. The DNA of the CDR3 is TGTGCCAGCAGCCCCAGGGGCCACTCCTACGAGCAGTACTTC.